This T cell receptor (beta chain) comes out of a study of OX40 agonist ivuxolimab in advanced cancers. Background on the study: Ivuxolimab, which is an agonistic anti-OX40 (CD134) antibody, was administered to the patients. General study results and limits: Clones of CD4+ and CD8+ blood T cells grew by week 6 at doses of 0.1 to 3.0 mg/kg. Expanded peripheral T cells had an undetermined antigen specificity.

This clone has a handful of counts. No antigen is known for it. Trimming took 4 bases from V and 3 from J, leaving 9 bases between them. CDR3 length: 13 residues. The germline gives CDR1 MNHEY, CDR2 SMNVEV (reference sequence). Profiling relied on immunoSEQ multiplex PCR, and the TCRdb table lists in-frame clones only, not all of them. The table has over 80,000 clones, about 87% seen once; the top ten hold about 4%. The chain is built from TRBV27 and TRBJ1-1; a weak D match, TRBD1 (5 bases). The sequencing here drew on CD4+ or CD8+ T cells sorted from blood, taken in a trial of the OX40 agonist ivuxolimab. The TCR comes from an adult with an advanced solid tumor such as melanoma, head and neck, liver or kidney cancer. CDR3: CASSWTTYTEAFF. In nucleotides, the CDR3 is TGTGCCAGCAGTTGGACAACCTACACTGAAGCTTTCTTT.